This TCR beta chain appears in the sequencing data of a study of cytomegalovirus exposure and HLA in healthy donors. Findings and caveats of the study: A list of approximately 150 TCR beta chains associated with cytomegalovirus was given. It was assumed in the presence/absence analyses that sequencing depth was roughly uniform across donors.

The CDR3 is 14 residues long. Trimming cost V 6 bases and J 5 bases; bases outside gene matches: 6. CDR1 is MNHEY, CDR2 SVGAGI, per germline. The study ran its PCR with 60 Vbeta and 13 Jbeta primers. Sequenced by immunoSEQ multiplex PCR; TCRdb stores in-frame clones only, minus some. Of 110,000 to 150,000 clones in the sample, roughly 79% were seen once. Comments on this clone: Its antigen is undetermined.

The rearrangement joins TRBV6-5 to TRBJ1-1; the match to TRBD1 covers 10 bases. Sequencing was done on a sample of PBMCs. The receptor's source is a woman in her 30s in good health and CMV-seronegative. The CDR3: CASRGTGAFTEAFF. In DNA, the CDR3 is TGTGCCAGCAGAGGGACAGGGGCATTTACTGAAGCTTTCTTT.